These 20 T cell receptor beta chains came from one sample sequenced in a study of blood T cell repertoires in COVID-19 (dated by TCRdb to between 2020 and 2021). Library preparation was by the immunoSEQ multiplex PCR assay. Sourced from immuneACCESS, this table was stored by TCRdb with only in-frame sequences that have V and J called. A share of the clones is absent; for the studies checked, an unresolved V gene accounts for under half, and the remainder has no known explanation. The sample data list around 71,000 clones, and 86% of these were observed just once. The ten largest clones take up about 2.1% of the sample. The sample taken for sequencing was peripheral blood. The receptors shown here come from a woman aged 55-70 years with acute or convalescent COVID-19.

J is TRBJ1-2 and V is TRBV5-8, with D tentatively TRBD1 (5 bases). Between the trimmed V and J ends, which lost 1 base and 4 bases, there was a span of 8 bases. The CDR3 has 13 residues. CDR1 and CDR2 from the germline V gene are SGHTS and YDEGEE. The chain's CDR3 is CASSLSRVYGYTF. Written as DNA, the CDR3 is TGTGCCAGCAGCTTGTCCAGGGTCTATGGCTACACCTTC.

The rearrangement links TRBV7-3 to TRBJ2-1, with D perhaps matching TRBD2 (5 bases). CDR1 SGHTA and CDR2 FQGTGA come from the germline V gene. This CDR3 region has 12 residues. V was clipped by 2 bases and J by 6 bases, with 5 bases between them. CDR3 region: CASSLRGNEQFF. The CDR3 coding sequence is TGTGCCAGCAGCTTACGGGGCAATGAGCAGTTCTTC.

The rearrangement uses TRBV5-4 and TRBJ2-3, with D possibly being TRBD2 (5 bases). Trimming took off 5 bases at V and 3 bases at J, with 19 bases between the two ends. This CDR3 is built from 16 residues. The V gene's germline CDR1 is SGHNT and CDR2 YYREEE (reference sequence). CDR3 residues: CASSYSAGEGTDTQYF. The CDR3 DNA is TGTGCCAGCAGTTATTCTGCTGGTGAGGGAACAGATACGCAGTATTTT.

This clone was found once. The gene calls are TRBV18 and TRBJ1-2; no firm D call. V was pared by 1 base and J by 5 bases, with 8 bases between. Germline V gene data show CDR1 as KGHSH and CDR2 as LQKENI. This CDR3 is 13 amino acids long. For the CDR3, the DNA is TGTGCCAGCTCACCACAGAGTGAGTATGGCTACACCTTC. Protein sequence: CASSPQSEYGYTF.

This chain uses TRBV7-2 with TRBJ1-6; unclear D gene. CDR1 and CDR2 (germline): SGHTA, FQGNSA. This CDR3 comprises 13 residues. The V end lost 6 bases, the J end lost 4 bases, and 7 bases lay between the germline ends. The CDR3 nucleotides read TGTGCCAGCAGTCGGGATTATAATTCACCCCTCCACTTT. Translated: CASSRDYNSPLHF.

The chain couples TRBV5-5 to TRBJ2-3, with 7 positions matching TRBD1. After removal of 1 base from V and 2 bases from J, the junction contained 7 bases not matched to a gene. The CDR3 is made up of 16 amino acids. The germline gives CDR1 SGHKS, CDR2 YYEKEE (reference sequence). Written as DNA, the CDR3 is TGTGCCAGCAGCTTGCTTAGACAGGGCGACACAGATACGCAGTATTTT. Translating gives CASSLLRQGDTDTQYF. Using reference TRBV5-5 and TRBJ2-3 for the parts outside the CDR3, the full variable domain is DAGVTQSPTHLIKTRGQQVTLRCSPISGHKSVSWYQQVLGQGPQFIFQYYEKEERGRGNFPDRFSARQFPNYSSELNVNALLLGDSALYLCASSLLRQGDTDTQYFGPGTRLTVL.

This clone appeared once. This chain connects TRBV28 to TRBJ2-3; TRBD2 aligns across 7 bases. Germline V gene sequence: CDR1 MDHEN, CDR2 SYDVKM. CDR3 size: 18 residues. V was pared by 3 bases and J by 2 bases, with 14 bases of the junction left unmatched. The CDR3 protein is CASSFWDARDYYTDTQYF. The CDR3 nucleotides are TGTGCCAGCAGTTTTTGGGACGCCCGGGACTACTACACAGATACGCAGTATTTT.

The chain carries TRBV7-2 and TRBJ2-2, with 8 bases fitting TRBD1. The CDR3 consists of 14 residues. J was trimmed by 7 bases and V by 5 bases; bases with no gene match: 6. Germline-derived CDR1 and CDR2 are SGHTA and FQGNSA. As DNA, the CDR3 is TGTGCCAGCAGCCCAGGGGGCTGGATCGGGGAGCTGTTTTTT. Translated: CASSPGGWIGELFF.

V gene TRBV28 combines with J gene TRBJ1-2; the match to TRBD1 covers 9 bases. Trimming took 2 bases from V and 7 from J; bases not matched to a gene: 11. Germline assignment: CDR1 MDHEN and CDR2 SYDVKM. The CDR3 length is 16 residues. DNA for the CDR3: TGTGCCAGCAGTTTAGCCGGAACAGGGGGCTTTGGTGGCTACACCTTC. Translated: CASSLAGTGGFGGYTF.

The rearrangement uses TRBV10-3 and TRBJ2-5, with 9 bases that match TRBD1. V was pared by 6 bases and J by 2 bases, with 1 base of the junction left unmatched. The CDR3 is 13 amino acids. Germline CDR1 ENHRY, CDR2 SYGVKD. CDR3 loop: CAIRGQGQETQYF. The CDR3 DNA is TGTGCCATCAGAGGACAGGGGCAAGAGACCCAGTACTTC.

J is TRBJ2-7 and V is TRBV28; a weak D match, TRBD1 (5 bases). The CDR3 runs to 13 residues. Germline V lookup: CDR1 MDHEN, CDR2 SYDVKM. The V gene lost 7 bases and the J gene lost 0 bases, with 10 bases spanning the gap. The DNA of the CDR3 is TGTGCCAGCACCCAGGGCGGCTCCTACGAGCAGTACTTC. Residues: CASTQGGSYEQYF.

This chain uses TRBV5-6 with TRBJ2-7; 8 bases map to TRBD2. The junction had 0 bases not matched to a gene; V was cut back by 3 bases and J by 7 bases. The CDR3 has 11 amino acids. The germline CDR1 and CDR2 sequences are SGHDT and YYEEEE. CDR3 residues: CASSSGGEQYF. The CDR3 nucleotides read TGTGCCAGCAGCTCGGGAGGGGAGCAGTACTTC.

The genes are TRBV12-3 or TRBV12-4 and TRBJ1-5; no reliable D call. V lost 3 bases and J lost 15, with 12 bases in between. CDR3 length: 11 amino acids. The CDR3 coding sequence is TGTGCCAGCAGTTTCCGGAGTCCTCTGCATTTT. Translated, it gives CASSFRSPLHF.

V gene TRBV6-2 or TRBV6-3 combines with J gene TRBJ2-4; 11 positions match TRBD1. The trim removed 1 base at V and 6 bases at J, leaving 2 bases unmatched. Germline V gives CDR1 MNHEY, CDR2 SVGEGT. This CDR3 region has 15 residues. CDR3 amino acids: CASSYWGQGGNIQYF. For the CDR3, the DNA is TGTGCCAGCAGTTACTGGGGACAGGGGGGAAACATTCAGTACTTC.

This clone turned up a few times. This sequence joins TRBV6-5 and TRBJ2-7; 9 nucleotides agree with TRBD1. This CDR3 comprises 13 residues. Germline V gene data show CDR1 as MNHEY and CDR2 as SVGAGI. V was pared by 6 bases and J by 3 bases, with 3 bases of the junction left unmatched. The CDR3 protein is CASRQGAFYEQYF. The DNA of the CDR3 is TGTGCCAGCAGACAGGGGGCCTTCTACGAGCAGTACTTC.

There are a few counts of this clone. The J gene is TRBJ1-1, the V gene TRBV2; D ambiguous. The CDR3 sequence is 14 residues long. Germline-derived CDR1 and CDR2 are SNHLY and FYNNEI. Trimming took 8 bases from V and 1 from J, leaving 14 bases between them. Written as DNA, the CDR3 is TGTGCCAGCGGCAGGCTATTAACGAACACTGAAGCTTTCTTT. Translation: CASGRLLTNTEAFF.

This clone has a handful of counts. Written as DNA, the CDR3 is TGTGCCAGCAGTTTATACTTCGGGAGTCGAGGGGTCCGGACTACTAGCACAGATACGCAGTATTTT. It encodes CASSLYFGSRGVRTTSTDTQYF. The chain employs TRBV28 and TRBJ2-3, with a tentative D call TRBD2 (6 bases). V dropped 1 base and J dropped 0 bases, with 29 bases sitting between them. Germline V lookup: CDR1 MDHEN, CDR2 SYDVKM. CDR3 length equals 22 residues.

The rearrangement uses TRBV2 and TRBJ2-7; no clear D. CDR3 size: 14 residues. Germline-derived CDR1 and CDR2 are SNHLY and FYNNEI. With 2 bases removed from V and 2 bases from J, the gap between germline ends came to 10 bases. The CDR3 region has the DNA TGTGCCAGCAGTGAATTCGGGTCTCCCTACGAGCAGTACTTC. Protein product: CASSEFGSPYEQYF.

V and J are TRBV11-2 and TRBJ1-2; D unresolved. Germline assignment: CDR1 SGHAT and CDR2 FQNNGV. This CDR3 contains 13 residues. Trimming took 1 base from V and 4 from J, leaving 7 bases between them. The CDR3 spells CASSLVRGYGYTF. The DNA of the CDR3 is TGTGCCAGCAGCTTAGTGCGGGGCTATGGCTACACCTTC.

The gene calls are TRBV5-1 and TRBJ2-3; 8 positions match TRBD2. The CDR3 sequence is 14 residues long. Trimming at V came to 0 bases and at J to 4 bases, leaving 1 base not matched to a gene. Per germline, CDR1 SGHRS and CDR2 YFSETQ. The CDR3 DNA sequence: TGCGCCAGCAGCTTGGACGGGGGGGCAGATACGCAGTATTTT. It yields the protein CASSLDGGADTQYF.